The clone carrying this T cell receptor (beta chain) was found once. Its target is not known. This entry is derived from a study of cytomegalovirus exposure and HLA in healthy donors. Study findings and constraints: Earlier analysis found most TCR beta V segments productive about 87% or about 30% of the time. As a later analysis showed, a missense DCLRE1C variant was linked to trimming of TCR beta V- and J-genes. Across all donors, roughly uniform sequencing depth was an assumption of the presence/absence analyses.

The PCR was carried out with 60 Vbeta primers and 13 Jbeta primers. TCRdb's table, derived via immunoSEQ multiplex PCR, lists solely in-frame clones and lacks some. The table has some 110,000 clones, over 70% seen once. The CDR3 has 16 amino acids. Germline V CDR1 and CDR2: PRHDT, FYEKMQ (reference sequence). V gave up 2 bases and J gave up 3 bases; unmatched junction bases: 9. Sequenced sample: PBMCs. The receptor was isolated from a boy aged 5-17 years in good health and CMV-seronegative. The V and J genes are TRBV13 and TRBJ2-7, with 8 bases that match TRBD1. CDR3 sequence (DNA): TGTGCCAGCAGCTTAAGGAGTCAGGGGGCCGTCTACGAGCAGTACTTC. Translating gives CASSLRSQGAVYEQYF.